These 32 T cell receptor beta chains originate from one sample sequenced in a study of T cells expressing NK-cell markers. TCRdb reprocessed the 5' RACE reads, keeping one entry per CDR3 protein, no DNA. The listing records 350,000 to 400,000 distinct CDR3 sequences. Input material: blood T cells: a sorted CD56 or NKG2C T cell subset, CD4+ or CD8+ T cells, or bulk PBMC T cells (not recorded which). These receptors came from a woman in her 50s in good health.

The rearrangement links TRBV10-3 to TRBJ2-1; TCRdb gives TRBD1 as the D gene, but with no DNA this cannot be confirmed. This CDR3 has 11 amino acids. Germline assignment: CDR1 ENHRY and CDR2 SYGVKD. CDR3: CATSPGETQFF.

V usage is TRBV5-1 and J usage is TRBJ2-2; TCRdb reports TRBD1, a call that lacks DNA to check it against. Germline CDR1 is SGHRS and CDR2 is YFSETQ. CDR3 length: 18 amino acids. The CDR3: CASSLPPGQGINTGELFF.

The CDR3 protein is CASSLEGIGSPLHF. V is TRBV27 and J is TRBJ1-6. The length of the CDR3 is 14 residues. The germline CDR1 and CDR2 sequences are MNHEY and SMNVEV (reference sequence).

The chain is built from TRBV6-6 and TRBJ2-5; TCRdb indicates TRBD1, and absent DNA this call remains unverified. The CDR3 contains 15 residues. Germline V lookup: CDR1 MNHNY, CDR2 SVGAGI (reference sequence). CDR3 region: CASSRWDSEWETQYF.

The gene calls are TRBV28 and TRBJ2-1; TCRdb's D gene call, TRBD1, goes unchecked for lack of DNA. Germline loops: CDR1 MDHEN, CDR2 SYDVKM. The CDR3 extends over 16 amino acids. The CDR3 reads CASSNPGGHSYNEQFF.

CDR3 sequence reads: CASSVGSPTETQYF. The V gene is TRBV7-9, the J gene TRBJ2-5. From germline, CDR1 is SEHNR and CDR2 FQNEAQ (reference sequence). The CDR3 consists of 14 residues.

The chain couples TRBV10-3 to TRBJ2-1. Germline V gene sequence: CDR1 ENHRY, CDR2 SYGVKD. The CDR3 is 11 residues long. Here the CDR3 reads CAISGNNEQFF.

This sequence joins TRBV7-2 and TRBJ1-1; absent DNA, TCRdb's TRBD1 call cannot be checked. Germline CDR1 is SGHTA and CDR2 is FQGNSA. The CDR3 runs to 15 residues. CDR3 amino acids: CASSYPGQGARLAFF.

CDR3 amino acids: CAWSAGLAGSYNEQFF. The genes are TRBV30 and TRBJ2-1; TCRdb's D gene call, TRBD2, goes unchecked for lack of DNA. The CDR3 length is 16 residues. In germline, CDR1 is GTSNPN, CDR2 SVGIG (reference sequence).

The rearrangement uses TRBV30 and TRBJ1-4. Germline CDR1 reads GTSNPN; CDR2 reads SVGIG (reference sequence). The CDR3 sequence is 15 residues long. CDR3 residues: CAWSGYGATNEKLFF.

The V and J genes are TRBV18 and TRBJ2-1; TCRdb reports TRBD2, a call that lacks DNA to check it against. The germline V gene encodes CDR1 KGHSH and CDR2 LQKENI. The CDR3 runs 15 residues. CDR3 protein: CASSLAGGEVDEQFF.

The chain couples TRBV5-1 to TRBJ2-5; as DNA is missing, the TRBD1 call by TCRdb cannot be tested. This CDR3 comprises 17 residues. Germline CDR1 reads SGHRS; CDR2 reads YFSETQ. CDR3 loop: CASSPRGTATGQETQYF.

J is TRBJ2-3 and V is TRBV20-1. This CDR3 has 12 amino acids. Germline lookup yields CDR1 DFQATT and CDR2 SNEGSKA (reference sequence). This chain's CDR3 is CSARHDIGTQYF.

This chain's CDR3 is CASSIRDRVDEQFF. The chain couples TRBV25-1 to TRBJ2-1; TCRdb reports TRBD1, a call that lacks DNA to check it against. This CDR3 is built from 14 residues. Per the germline V gene, CDR1 is MGHDK and CDR2 is SYGVNS. The variable domain in full, completed from reference TRBV25-1 and TRBJ2-1, reads EADIYQTPRYLVIGTGKKITLECSQTMGHDKMYWYQQDPGMELHLIHYSYGVNSTEKGDLSSESTVSRIRTEHFPLTLESARPSHTSQYLCASSIRDRVDEQFFGPGTRLTVL.

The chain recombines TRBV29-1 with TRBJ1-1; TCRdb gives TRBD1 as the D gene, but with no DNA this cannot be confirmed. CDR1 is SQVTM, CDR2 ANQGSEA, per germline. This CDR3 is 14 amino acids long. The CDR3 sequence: CSVLGQGGNTEAFF.

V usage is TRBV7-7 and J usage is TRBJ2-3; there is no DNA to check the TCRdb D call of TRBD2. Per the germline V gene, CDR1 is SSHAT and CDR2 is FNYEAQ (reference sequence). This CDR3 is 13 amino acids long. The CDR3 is CASSLALGEVQYF.

CDR3 sequence: CASSYATSGRSGELFF. The chain couples TRBV6-5 to TRBJ2-2; there is no DNA to check the TCRdb D call of TRBD2. This CDR3 is built from 16 residues. Germline V lookup: CDR1 MNHEY, CDR2 SVGAGI.

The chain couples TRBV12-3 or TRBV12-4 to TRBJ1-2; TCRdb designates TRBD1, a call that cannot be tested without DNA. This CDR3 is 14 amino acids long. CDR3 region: CASSFGQGDYGYTF.

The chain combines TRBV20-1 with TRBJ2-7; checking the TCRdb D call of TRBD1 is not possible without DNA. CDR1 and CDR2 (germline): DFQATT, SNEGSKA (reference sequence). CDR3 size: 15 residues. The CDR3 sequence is CSARDDRGLGYEQYF.

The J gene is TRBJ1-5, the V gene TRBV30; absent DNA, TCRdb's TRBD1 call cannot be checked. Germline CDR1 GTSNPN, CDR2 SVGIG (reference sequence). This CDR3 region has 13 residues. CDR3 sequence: CAIGQGGNQPQHF.

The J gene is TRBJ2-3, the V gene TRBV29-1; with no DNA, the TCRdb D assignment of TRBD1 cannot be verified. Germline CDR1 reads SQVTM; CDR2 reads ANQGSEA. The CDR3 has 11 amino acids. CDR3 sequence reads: CSVGTSDTQYF.

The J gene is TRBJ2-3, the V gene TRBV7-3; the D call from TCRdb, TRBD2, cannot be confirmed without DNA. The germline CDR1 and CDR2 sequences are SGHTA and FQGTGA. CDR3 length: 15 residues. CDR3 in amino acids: CASSPTSGVADTQYF.

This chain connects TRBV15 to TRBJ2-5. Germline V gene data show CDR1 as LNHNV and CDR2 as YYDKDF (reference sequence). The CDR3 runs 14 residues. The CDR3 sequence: CATSREGSQETQYF. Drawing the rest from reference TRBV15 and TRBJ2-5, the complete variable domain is DAMVIQNPRYQVTQFGKPVTLSCSQTLNHNVMYWYQQKSSQAPKLLFHYYDKDFNNEADTPDNFQSRRPNTSFCFLDIRSPGLGDTAMYLCATSREGSQETQYFGPGTRLLVL.

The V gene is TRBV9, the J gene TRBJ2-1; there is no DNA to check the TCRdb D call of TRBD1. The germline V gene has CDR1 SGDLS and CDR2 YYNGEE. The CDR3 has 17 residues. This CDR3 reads CASSVEFRERTNNEQFF. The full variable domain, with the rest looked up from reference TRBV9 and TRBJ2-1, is DSGVTQTPKHLITATGQRVTLRCSPRSGDLSVYWYQQSLDQGLQFLIQYYNGEERAKGNILERFSAQQFPDLHSELNLSSLELGDSALYFCASSVEFRERTNNEQFFGPGTRLTVL.

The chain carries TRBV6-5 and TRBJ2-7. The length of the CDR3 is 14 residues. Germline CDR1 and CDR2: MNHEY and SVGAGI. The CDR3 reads CASSYSRSGNEQYF.

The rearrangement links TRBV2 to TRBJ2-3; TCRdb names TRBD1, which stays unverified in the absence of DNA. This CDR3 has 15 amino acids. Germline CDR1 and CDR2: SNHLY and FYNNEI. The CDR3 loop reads CAGKVQGRGTDTQYF. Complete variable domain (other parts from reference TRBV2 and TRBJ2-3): EPEVTQTPSHQVTQMGQEVILRCVPISNHLYFYWYRQILGQKVEFLVSFYNNEISEKSEIFDDQFSVERPDGSNFTLKIRSTKLEDSAMYFCAGKVQGRGTDTQYFGPGTRLTVL.

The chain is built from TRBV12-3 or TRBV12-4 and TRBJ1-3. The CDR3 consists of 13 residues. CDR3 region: CASSPNPGNTIYF.

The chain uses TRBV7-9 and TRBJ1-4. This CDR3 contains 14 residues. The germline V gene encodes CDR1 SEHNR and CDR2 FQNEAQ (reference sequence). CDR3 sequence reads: CASSSKVTVEKLFF. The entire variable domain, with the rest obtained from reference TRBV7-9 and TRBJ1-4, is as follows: DTGVSQNPRHKITKRGQNVTFRCDPISEHNRLYWYRQTLGQGPEFLTYFQNEAQLEKSRLLSDRFSAERPKGSFSTLEIQRTEQGDSAMYLCASSSKVTVEKLFFGSGTQLSVL.

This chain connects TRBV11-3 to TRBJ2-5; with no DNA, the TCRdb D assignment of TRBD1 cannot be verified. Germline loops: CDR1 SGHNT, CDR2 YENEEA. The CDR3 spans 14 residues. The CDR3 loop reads CASSKTGELETQYF. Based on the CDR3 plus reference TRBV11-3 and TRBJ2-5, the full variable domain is EAGVVQSPRYKIIEKKQPVAFWCNPISGHNTLYWYLQNLGQGPELLIRYENEEAVDDSQLPKDRFSAERLKGVDSTLKIQPAELGDSAVYLCASSKTGELETQYFGPGTRLLVL.

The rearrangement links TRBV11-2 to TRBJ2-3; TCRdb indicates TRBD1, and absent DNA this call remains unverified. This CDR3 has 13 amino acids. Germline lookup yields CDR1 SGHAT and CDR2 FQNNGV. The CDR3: CASSKTGTDTQYF.

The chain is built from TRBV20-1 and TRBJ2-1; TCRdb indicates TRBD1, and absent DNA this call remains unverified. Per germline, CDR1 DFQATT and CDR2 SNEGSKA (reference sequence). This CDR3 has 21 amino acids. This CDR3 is CSASVEGGSGRVSLGTNEQFF.

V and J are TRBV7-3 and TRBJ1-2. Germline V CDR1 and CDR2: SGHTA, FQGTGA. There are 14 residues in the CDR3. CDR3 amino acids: CASSSTGANYGYTF.